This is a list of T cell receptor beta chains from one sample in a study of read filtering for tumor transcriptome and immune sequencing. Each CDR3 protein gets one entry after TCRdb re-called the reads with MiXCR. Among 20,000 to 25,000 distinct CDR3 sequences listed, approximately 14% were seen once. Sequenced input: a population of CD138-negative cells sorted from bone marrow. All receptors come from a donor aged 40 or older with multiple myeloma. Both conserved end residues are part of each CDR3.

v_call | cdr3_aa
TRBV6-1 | CASTGTENTEAFF
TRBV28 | CASRTSGPYEQYF
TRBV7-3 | CASSLGPLGTEAFF
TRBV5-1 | CASSLVGGEGQPQHF
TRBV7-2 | CASSLHGVNTEAFF
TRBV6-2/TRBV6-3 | CASRRVAPNNEQFF
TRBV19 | CASSPEGYSNQPQHF
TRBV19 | CASRTGPEQFF
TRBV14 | CASSLAGQGANSPLHF
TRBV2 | CASSEVAGTDTQYF
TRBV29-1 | CSVELANTGELFF
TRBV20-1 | CSANAGGLSYSGANVLTF
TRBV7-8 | CASSLVGGRGSTYEQYF
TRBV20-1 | CSARPQGVVSGEQYF
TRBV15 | CATSRDRTAGAGELFF
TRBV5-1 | CASSDPGGGSSDTQYF
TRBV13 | CASTPSGANVLTF
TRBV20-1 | CSARGGQGDYEQYF
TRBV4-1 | CASSQDGTSGRNEQFF
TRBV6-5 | CASSYSGGRMNTEAFF
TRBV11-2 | CASSSQTGPDEQFF
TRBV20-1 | CSALQPQCNEQFF
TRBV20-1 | CSASRTETNNEQFF
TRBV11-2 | CASSAIITGYEQYF
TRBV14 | CASSQGASETQYF
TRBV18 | CASSELPGVQYF
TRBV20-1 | CSARRRSQETQYF
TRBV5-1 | CASSLGASGRGNEQFF
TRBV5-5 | CASSGGLGGSNQPQHF
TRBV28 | CASSSPFTTNEKLFF
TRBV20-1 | CSAHETSGSGTDTQYF
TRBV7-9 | CASSPDPRGEQFF
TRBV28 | CASSPPPRYEQYF
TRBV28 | CASSPPTQGLYPGELFF
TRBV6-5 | CASSYPEERRSYEQYF
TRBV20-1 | CSASGTSGYNEQFF
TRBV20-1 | CSASVAGDVPDTQYF
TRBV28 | CASSTSGASGANVLSF
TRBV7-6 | CASSLASGTEAFF
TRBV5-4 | CASSLHGGHQPQHF
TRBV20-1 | CSAREGTGANVLTF
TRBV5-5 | CASSLSSGELFF
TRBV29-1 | CGGFSYNEQFF
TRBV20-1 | CSARETGRMSYEQYF
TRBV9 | CASSVDSGRNEQFF
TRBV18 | CASSWEHGPNQPQHF
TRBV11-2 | CASSPAAGQGALYEQYF
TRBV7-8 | CASSLALAGGKNIQYF
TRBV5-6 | CASSPLLQSGTDTQYF
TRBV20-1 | CSASDGSYEQYF
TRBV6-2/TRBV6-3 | CASSFGQGNQPQHF